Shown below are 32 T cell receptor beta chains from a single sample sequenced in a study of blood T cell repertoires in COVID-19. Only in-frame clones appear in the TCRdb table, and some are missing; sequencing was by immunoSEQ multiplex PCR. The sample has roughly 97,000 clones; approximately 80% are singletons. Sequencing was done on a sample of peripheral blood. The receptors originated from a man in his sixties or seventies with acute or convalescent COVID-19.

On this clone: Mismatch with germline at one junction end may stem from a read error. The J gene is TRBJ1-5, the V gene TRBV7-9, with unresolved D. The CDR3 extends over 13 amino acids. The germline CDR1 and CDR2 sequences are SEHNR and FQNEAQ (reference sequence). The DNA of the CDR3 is TGTGCCAGCAGCTTAGCTAGCGATCAGCCCCAGCATTTT. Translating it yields CASSLASDQPQHF. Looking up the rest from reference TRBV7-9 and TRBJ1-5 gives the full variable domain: DTGVSQNPRHKITKRGQNVTFRCDPISEHNRLYWYRQTLGQGPEFLTYFQNEAQLEKSRLLSDRFSAERPKGSFSTLEIQRTEQGDSAMYLCASSLASDQPQHFGDGTRLSIL.

The chain's CDR3 is CASSTGSKETQYF. As DNA, the CDR3 is TGTGCCAGCAGTACAGGGTCTAAGGAGACCCAGTACTTC. The chain carries TRBV7-9 and TRBJ2-5; D possibly corresponds to TRBD1 (6 bases). Between the trimmed V and J ends, which lost 6 bases and 5 bases, there was a span of 13 bases. Germline CDR1 SEHNR, CDR2 FQNEAQ (reference sequence). The CDR3 is 13 amino acids.

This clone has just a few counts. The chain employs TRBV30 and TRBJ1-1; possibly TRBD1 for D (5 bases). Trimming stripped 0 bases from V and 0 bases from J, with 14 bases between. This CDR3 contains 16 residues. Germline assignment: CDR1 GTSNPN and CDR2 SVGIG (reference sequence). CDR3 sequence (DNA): TGTGCCTGGAGTGTTACGACAGAAGATCTGAACACTGAAGCTTTCTTT. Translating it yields CAWSVTTEDLNTEAFF.

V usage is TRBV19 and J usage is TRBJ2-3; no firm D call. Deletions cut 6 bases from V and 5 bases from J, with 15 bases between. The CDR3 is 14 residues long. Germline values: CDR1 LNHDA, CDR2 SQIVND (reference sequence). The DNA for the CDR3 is TGTGCCAGTAGAGGTTCGATCCCGGGAGATACGCAGTATTTT. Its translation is CASRGSIPGDTQYF.

The CDR3: CASRALGLGIQPQHF. The DNA for the CDR3 is TGTGCCAGCAGAGCCCTCGGTTTGGGCATTCAGCCCCAGCATTTT. V is TRBV6-5 and J is TRBJ1-5; D remains ambiguous. CDR1 is MNHEY, CDR2 SVGAGI, per germline. CDR3 length equals 15 residues. Trimming stripped 6 bases from V and 6 bases from J, with 18 bases between.

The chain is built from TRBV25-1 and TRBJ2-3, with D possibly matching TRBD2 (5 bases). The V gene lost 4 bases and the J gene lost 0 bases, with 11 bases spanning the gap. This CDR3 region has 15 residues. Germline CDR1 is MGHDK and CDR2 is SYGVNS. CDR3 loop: CASSVGRTSTDTQYF. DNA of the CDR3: TGTGCCAGCAGTGTAGGCCGGACTAGCACAGATACGCAGTATTTT. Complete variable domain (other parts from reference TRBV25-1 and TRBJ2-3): EADIYQTPRYLVIGTGKKITLECSQTMGHDKMYWYQQDPGMELHLIHYSYGVNSTEKGDLSSESTVSRIRTEHFPLTLESARPSHTSQYLCASSVGRTSTDTQYFGPGTRLTVL.

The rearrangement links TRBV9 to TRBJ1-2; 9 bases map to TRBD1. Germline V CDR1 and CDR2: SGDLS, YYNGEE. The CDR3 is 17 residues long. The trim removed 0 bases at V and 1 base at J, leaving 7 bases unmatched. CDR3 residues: CASSVGWGTGYNYGYTF. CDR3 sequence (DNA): TGTGCCAGCAGCGTAGGTTGGGGGACAGGGTATAACTATGGCTACACCTTC.

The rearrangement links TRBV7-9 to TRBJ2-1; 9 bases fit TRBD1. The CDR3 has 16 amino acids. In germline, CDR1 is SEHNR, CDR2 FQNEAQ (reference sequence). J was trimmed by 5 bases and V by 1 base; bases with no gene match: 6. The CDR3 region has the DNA TGTGCCAGCAGCTTAGGGTACAGGGGGCTCCACAATGAGCAGTTCTTC. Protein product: CASSLGYRGLHNEQFF.

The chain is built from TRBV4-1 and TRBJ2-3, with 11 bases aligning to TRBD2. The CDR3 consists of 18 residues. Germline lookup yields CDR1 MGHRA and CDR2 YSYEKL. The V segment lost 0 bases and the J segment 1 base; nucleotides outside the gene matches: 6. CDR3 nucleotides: TGCGCCAGCAGCCAAGATCTAAAACTAGCGGGAGGCACAGATACGCAGTATTTT. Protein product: CASSQDLKLAGGTDTQYF.

The CDR3 region is CASNRRAGGGYTF. CDR3 nucleotides: TGTGCCAGTAACCGGCGGGCAGGGGGAGGCTACACCTTC. This chain links TRBV19 with TRBJ1-2, with 7 bases that match TRBD1. The germline V gene has CDR1 LNHDA and CDR2 SQIVND (reference sequence). Trimming removed 7 bases from V and 8 bases from J; junction bases left unmatched: 10. The CDR3 length is 13 residues.

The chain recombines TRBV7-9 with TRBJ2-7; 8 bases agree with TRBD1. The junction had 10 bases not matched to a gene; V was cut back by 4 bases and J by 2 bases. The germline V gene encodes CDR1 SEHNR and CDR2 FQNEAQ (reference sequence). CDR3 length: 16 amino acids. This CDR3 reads CASSSATGADAYEQYV. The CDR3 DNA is TGTGCCAGCAGCTCAGCGACAGGGGCGGATGCCTACGAGCAGTACGTC.

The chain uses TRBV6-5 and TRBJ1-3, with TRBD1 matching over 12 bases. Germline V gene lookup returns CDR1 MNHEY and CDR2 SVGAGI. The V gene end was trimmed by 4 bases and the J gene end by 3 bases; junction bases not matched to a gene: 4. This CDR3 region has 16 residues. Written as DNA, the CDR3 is TGTGCCAGCAGTTGGGGACAGGGGGCAAGTGGAAACACCATATATTTT. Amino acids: CASSWGQGASGNTIYF.

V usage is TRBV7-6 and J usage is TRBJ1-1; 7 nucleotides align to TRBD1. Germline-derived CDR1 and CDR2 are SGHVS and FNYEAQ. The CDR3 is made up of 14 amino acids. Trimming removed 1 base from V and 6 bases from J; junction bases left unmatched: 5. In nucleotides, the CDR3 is TGTGCCAGCAGCTTAGGACAGGGTATCTCTGAAGCTTTCTTT. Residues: CASSLGQGISEAFF.

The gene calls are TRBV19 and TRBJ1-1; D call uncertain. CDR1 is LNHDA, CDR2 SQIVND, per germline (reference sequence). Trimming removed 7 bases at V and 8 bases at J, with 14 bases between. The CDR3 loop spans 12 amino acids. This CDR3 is CASTMRYSEAFF. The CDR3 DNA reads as TGTGCCAGTACCATGCGGTATTCCGAAGCTTTCTTT.

CDR3 in DNA: TGTGCCAGCAGTCCCGACAGTAGCAATCAGCCCCAGCATTTT. It yields the protein CASSPDSSNQPQHF. The rearrangement links TRBV6-5 to TRBJ1-5; D is perhaps TRBD1 (5 bases). Germline V gene sequence: CDR1 MNHEY, CDR2 SVGAGI. This CDR3 region has 14 residues. The V and J ends lost 5 bases and 0 bases respectively, with 8 bases between them.

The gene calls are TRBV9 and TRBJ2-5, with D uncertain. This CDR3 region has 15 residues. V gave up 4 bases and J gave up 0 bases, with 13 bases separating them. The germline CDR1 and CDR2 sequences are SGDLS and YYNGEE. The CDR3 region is CASSTPQAYQETQYF. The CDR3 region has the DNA TGTGCCAGCAGCACACCCCAGGCGTACCAAGAGACCCAGTACTTC.

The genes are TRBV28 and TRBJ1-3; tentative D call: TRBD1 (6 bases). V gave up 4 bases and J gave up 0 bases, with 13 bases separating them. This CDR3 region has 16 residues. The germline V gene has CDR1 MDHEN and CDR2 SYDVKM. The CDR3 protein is CASSSGGATSGNTIYF. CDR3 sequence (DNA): TGTGCCAGCAGTTCCGGGGGGGCTACCTCTGGAAACACCATATATTTT.

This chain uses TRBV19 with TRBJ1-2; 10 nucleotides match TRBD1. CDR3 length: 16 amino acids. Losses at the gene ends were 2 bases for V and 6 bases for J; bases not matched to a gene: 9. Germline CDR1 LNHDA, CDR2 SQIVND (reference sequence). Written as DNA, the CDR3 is TGTGCCAGTAGTATAAGAAGCGGGACAGGGGCGCATGGCTACACCTTC. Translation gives CASSIRSGTGAHGYTF.

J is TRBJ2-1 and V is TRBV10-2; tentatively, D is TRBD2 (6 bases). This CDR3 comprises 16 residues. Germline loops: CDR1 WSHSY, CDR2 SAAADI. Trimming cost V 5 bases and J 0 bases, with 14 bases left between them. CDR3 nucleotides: TGCGCCAGCAGTCCCATTAGCGGTAGCTCCTACAATGAGCAGTTCTTC. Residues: CASSPISGSSYNEQFF.

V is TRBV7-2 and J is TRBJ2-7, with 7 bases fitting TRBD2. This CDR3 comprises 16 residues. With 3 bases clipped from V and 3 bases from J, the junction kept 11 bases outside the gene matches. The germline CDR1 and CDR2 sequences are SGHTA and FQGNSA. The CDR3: CASSFYAGVGFYEQYF. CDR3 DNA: TGTGCCAGCAGCTTTTATGCGGGAGTCGGTTTCTACGAGCAGTACTTC.

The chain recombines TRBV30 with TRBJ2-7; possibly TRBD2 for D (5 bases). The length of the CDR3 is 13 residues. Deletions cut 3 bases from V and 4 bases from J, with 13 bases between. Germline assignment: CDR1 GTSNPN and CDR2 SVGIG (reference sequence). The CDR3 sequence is CAWRRYGVYEQYV. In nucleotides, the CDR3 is TGTGCCTGGAGAAGATACGGGGTTTACGAGCAGTACGTC.

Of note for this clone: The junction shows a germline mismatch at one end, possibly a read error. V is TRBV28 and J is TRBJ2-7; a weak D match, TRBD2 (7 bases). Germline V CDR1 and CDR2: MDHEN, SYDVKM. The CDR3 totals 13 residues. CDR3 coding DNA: TGTGCCAGCCGTTTCGGGGGGCTCTACGAGCAGTACTTC. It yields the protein CASRFGGLYEQYF.

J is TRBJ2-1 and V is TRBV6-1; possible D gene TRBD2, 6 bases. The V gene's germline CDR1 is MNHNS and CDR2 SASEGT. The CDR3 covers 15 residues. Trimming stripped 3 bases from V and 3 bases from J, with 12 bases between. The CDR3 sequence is CASSDRWRGYNEQFF. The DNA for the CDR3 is TGTGCCAGCAGTGACCGATGGAGGGGCTACAATGAGCAGTTCTTC.

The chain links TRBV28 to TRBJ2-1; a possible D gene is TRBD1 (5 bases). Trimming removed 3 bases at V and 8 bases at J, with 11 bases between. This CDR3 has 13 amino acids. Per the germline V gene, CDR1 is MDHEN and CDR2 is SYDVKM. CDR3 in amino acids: CASSLSGQDEQFF. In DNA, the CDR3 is TGTGCCAGCAGTTTGTCAGGGCAGGATGAGCAGTTCTTC.

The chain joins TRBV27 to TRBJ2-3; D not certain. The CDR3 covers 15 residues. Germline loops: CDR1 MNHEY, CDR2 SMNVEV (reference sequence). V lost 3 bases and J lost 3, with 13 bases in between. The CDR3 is CASSLRGRQTDTQYF. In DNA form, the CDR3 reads TGTGCCAGCAGTTTGCGCGGCCGGCAGACAGATACGCAGTATTTT.

CDR3 in amino acids: CASSLAAGDETQYF. DNA of the CDR3: TGTGCCAGCAGCTTGGCCGCAGGGGACGAGACCCAGTACTTC. The genes are TRBV5-4 and TRBJ2-5, with D perhaps TRBD1 (6 bases). The V gene's germline CDR1 is SGHNT and CDR2 YYREEE (reference sequence). Trimming pared 0 bases from V and 5 bases from J, leaving 11 bases between. The CDR3 loop spans 14 amino acids.

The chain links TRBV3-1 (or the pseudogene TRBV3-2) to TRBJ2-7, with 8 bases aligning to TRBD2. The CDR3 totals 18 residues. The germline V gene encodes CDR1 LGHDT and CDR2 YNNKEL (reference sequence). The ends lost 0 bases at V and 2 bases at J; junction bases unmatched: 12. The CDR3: CASSQDQSTSGPPYEQYF. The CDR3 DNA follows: TGTGCCAGCAGCCAAGATCAGAGTACTAGCGGACCCCCCTACGAGCAGTACTTC.

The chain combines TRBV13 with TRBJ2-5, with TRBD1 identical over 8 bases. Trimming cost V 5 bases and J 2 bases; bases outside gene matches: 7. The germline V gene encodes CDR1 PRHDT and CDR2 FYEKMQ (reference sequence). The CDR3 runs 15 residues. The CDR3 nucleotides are TGTGCCAGCAGCCGTACGGACAGGGTACAAGAGACCCAGTACTTC. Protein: CASSRTDRVQETQYF.

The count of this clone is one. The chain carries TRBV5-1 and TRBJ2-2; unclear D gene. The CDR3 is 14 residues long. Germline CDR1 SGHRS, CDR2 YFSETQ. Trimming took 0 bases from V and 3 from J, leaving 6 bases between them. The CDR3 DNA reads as TGCGCCAGCAGCTTGGACGGAGACACCGGGGAGCTGTTTTTT. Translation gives CASSLDGDTGELFF.

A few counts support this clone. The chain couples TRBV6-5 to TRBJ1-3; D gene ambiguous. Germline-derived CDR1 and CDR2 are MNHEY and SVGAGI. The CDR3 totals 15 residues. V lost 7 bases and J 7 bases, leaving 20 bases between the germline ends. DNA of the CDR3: TGTGCCAGCACCCCATCCGGGAGGGTAGGGAACACCATATATTTT. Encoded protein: CASTPSGRVGNTIYF.

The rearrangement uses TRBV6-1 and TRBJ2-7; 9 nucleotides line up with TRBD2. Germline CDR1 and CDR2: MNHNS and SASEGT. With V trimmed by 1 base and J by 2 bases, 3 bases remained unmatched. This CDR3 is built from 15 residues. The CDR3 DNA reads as TGTGCCAGCAGTGAAGGACTAGCGGTAACCTACGAGCAGTACTTC. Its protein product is CASSEGLAVTYEQYF.

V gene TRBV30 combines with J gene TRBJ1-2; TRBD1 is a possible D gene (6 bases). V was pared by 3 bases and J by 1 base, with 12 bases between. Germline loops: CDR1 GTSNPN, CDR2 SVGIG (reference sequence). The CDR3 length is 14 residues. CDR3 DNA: TGTGCCTGGAGCGAAGGACAGCTTAACTATGGCTACACCTTC. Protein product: CAWSEGQLNYGYTF.